This T cell receptor beta chain originates from a study of T cell clusters in autoimmune cytopenias. TRB was amplified from 250 ng of peripheral blood genomic DNA per sample. Comments on this clonotype: No antigen is known for it.

This CDR3 spans 16 amino acids. CDR1 is MNHEY, CDR2 SVGAGI, per germline. TRB rearrangements were amplified by touch-down multiplex PCR with mixed TRB-A/B primers. TCRdb reprocessed the multiplex PCR reads and reports one entry per CDR3 protein, with no DNA. The sample has roughly 10,000 distinct CDR3 sequences. Findings and limits, study-wide: Active autoimmune hepatitis patients had about 3.3-fold fewer exclusive TRB clusters than healthy donors.

The same sample was also studied in work on T cell repertoires in aging, cancer and after chemotherapy. That paper adds: Across the chemotherapy interval, each cancer cohort showed higher median generation probability, suggesting thymic rebound.

The TCR originated in a human donor in good health. The chain combines TRBV6-5 with TRBJ2-1; TCRdb reports TRBD1, a call that lacks DNA to check it against. Material for sequencing was peripheral blood. The chain's CDR3 is CASSFRSGGAYNEQFF.